This T cell receptor beta chain is from a study of shared clonotypes between healthy human individuals. Regarding the study as a whole: Represented diversity (both genetic and exposure-history) was limited by the small number of donors.

Recent acute infections and vaccinations were absent in the healthy HIV-negative adult donors. Each donor was a Caucasian adult residing in Nashville, Tennessee. Germline-derived CDR1 and CDR2 are SGHRS and YFSETQ. This CDR3 spans 16 amino acids. V lost 0 bases, J lost 5 bases, and 9 bases stayed unmatched. Genomic DNA (from each subset) was split evenly across several immunoSEQ plates. Profiled with immunoSEQ multiplex PCR; TCRdb holds only in-frame clones, not every one. The table shows around 500,000 clones, with 76% occurring only once. This clone was detected once. Antigen unknown. The V gene is TRBV5-1, the J gene TRBJ1-1; 8 bases are a match to TRBD1. The sequence was obtained from a woman aged 40 to 50 in good health. Some clones in this sample may be carry-over from other donors' samples. Sequencing was done on a sample of PBMCs. For the CDR3, the DNA is TGCGCCAGCAGCTTGGCCCGAGGACAGGGAGGGACTGAAGCTTTCTTT. It codes for CASSLARGQGGTEAFF.